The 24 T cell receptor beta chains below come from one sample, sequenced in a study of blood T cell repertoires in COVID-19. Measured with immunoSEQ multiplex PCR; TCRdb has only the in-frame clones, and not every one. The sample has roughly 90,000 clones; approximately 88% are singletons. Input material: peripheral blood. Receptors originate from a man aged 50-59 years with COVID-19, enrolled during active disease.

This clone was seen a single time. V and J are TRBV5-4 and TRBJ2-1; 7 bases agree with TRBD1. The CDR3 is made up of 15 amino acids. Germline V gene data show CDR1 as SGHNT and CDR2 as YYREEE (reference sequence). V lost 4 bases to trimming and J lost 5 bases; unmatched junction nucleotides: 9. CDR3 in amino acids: CASSLTGVGDNEQFF. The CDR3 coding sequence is TGTGCCAGCAGCCTAACAGGGGTGGGAGACAATGAGCAGTTCTTC.

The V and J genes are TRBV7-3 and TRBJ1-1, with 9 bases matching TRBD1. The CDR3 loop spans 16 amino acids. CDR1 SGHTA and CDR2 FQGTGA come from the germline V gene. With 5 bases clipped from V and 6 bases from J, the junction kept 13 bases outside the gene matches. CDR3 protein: CASSATGQGKVPEAFF. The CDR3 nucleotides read TGTGCCAGCAGCGCGACGGGACAGGGTAAAGTGCCTGAAGCTTTCTTT.

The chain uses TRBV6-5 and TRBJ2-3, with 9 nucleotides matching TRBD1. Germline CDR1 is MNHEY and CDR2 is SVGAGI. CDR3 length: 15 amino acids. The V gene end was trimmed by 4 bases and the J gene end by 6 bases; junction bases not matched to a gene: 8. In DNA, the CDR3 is TGTGCCAGCAGTTCCCAGGACAGGGGATTGGATACGCAGTATTTT. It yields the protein CASSSQDRGLDTQYF.

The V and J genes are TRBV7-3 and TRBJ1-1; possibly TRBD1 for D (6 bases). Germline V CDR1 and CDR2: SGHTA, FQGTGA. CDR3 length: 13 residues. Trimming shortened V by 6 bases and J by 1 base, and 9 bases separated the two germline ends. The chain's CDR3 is CASRRTANTEAFF. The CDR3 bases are TGTGCCAGCAGGCGGACAGCGAACACTGAAGCTTTCTTT. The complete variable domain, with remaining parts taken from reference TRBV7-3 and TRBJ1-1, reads GAGVSQTPSNKVTEKGKYVELRCDPISGHTALYWYRQSLGQGPEFLIYFQGTGAADDSGLPNDRFFAVRPEGSVSTLKIQRTERGDSAVYLCASRRTANTEAFFGQGTRLTVV.

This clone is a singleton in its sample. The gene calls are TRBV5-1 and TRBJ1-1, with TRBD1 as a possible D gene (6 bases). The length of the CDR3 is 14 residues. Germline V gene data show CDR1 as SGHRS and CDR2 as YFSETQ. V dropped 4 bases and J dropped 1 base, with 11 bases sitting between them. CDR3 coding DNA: TGCGCCAGCAGCGGATTACAGGGGAACACTGAAGCTTTCTTT. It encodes CASSGLQGNTEAFF.

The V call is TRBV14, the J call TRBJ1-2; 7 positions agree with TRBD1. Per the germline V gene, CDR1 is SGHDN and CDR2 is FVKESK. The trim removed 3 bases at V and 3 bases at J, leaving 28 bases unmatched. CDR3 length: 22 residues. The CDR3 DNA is TGTGCCAGCAGCCACACGAGCGGGCCCCTGAGGCTAGGGGGCAGATTTCACTATGGCTACACCTTC. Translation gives CASSHTSGPLRLGGRFHYGYTF.

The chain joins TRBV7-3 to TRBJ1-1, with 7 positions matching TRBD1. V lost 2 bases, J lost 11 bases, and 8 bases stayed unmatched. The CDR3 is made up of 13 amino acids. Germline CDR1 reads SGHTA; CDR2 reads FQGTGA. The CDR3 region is CASSLSAGGRAFF. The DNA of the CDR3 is TGTGCCAGCAGCTTATCGGCAGGGGGAAGGGCTTTCTTT.

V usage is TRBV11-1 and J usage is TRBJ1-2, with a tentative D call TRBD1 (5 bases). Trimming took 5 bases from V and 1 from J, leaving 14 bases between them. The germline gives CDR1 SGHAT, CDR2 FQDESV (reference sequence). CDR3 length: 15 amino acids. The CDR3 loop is CASSHTGGFNYGYTF. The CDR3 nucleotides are TGTGCCAGCAGCCATACCGGGGGGTTTAACTATGGCTACACCTTC. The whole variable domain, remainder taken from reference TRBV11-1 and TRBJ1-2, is EAEVAQSPRYKITEKSQAVAFWCDPISGHATLYWYRQILGQGPELLVQFQDESVVDDSQLPKDRFSAERLKGVDSTLKIQPAELGDSAMYLCASSHTGGFNYGYTFGSGTRLTVV.

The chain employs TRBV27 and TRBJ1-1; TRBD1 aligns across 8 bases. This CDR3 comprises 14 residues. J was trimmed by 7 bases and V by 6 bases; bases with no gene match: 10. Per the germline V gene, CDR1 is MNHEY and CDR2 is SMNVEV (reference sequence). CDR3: CASRESDRVVEAFF. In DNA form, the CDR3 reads TGTGCCAGCAGAGAATCGGACAGGGTTGTTGAAGCTTTCTTT.

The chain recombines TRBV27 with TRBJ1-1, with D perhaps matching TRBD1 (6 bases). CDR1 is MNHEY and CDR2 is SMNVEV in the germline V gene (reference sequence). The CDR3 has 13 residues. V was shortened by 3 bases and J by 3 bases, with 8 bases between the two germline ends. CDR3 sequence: CASSLKGDTEAFF. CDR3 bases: TGTGCCAGCAGTTTGAAGGGGGACACTGAAGCTTTCTTT.

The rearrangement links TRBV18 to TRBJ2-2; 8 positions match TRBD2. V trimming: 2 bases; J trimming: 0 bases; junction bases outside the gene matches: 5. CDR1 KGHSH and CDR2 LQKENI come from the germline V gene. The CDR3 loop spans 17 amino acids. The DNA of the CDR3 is TGTGCCAGCTCACCATTTAGCGGGGAGACGAACACCGGGGAGCTGTTTTTT. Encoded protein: CASSPFSGETNTGELFF.

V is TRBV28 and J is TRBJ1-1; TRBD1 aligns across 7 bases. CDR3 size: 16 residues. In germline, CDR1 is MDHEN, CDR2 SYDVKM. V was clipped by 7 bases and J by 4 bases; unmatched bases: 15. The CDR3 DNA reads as TGTGCCAGCACACCGTCTTTAGGGGGCGCAAGCACTGAAGCTTTCTTT. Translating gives CASTPSLGGASTEAFF.

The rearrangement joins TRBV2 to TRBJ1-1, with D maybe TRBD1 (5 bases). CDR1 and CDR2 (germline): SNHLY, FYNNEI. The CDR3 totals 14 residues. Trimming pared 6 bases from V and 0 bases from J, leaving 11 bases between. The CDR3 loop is CASRPVGVNTEAFF. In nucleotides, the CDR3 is TGTGCCAGCAGACCCGTAGGGGTGAACACTGAAGCTTTCTTT.

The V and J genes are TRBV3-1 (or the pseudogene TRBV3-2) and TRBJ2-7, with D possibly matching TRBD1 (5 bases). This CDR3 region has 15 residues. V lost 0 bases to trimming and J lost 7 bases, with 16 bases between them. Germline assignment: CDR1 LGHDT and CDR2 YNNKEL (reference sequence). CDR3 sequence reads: CASSQDRVPRDEQYF. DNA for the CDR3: TGTGCCAGCAGCCAAGACAGGGTGCCAAGAGATGAGCAGTACTTC.

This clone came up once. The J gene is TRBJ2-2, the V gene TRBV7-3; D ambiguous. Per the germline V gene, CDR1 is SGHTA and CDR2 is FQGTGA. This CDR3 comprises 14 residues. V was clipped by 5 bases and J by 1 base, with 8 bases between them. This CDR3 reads CASSVTGNTGELFF. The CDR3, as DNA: TGTGCCAGCAGCGTCACGGGGAACACCGGGGAGCTGTTTTTT.

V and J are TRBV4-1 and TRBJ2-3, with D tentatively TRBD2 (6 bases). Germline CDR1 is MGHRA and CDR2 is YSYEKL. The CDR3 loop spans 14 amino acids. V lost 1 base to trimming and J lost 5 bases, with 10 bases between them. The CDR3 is CASSQAGDGDTQYF. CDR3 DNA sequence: TGCGCCAGCAGCCAAGCGGGGGACGGAGATACGCAGTATTTT.

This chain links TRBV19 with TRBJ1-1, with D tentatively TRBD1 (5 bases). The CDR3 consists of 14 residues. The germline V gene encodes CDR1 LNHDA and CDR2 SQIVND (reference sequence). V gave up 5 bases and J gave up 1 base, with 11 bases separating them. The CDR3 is CASSFGQTNTEAFF. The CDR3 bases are TGTGCCAGTAGTTTCGGACAAACGAACACTGAAGCTTTCTTT.

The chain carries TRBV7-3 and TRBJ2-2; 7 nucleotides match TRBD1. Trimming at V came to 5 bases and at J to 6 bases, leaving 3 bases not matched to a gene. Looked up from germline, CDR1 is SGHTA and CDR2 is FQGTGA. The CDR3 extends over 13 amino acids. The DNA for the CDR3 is TGTGCCAGCAGCCCGACAGGGCCCGGGGAGCTGTTTTTT. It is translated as CASSPTGPGELFF.

As DNA, the CDR3 is TGTGCCAGCAGCCACACCGGGACAGTGAACACTGAAGCTTTCTTT. Its protein is CASSHTGTVNTEAFF. This rearrangement joins TRBV3-1 (or the pseudogene TRBV3-2) to TRBJ1-1; TRBD1 matches 7 bases. The trim removed 3 bases at V and 0 bases at J, leaving 4 bases unmatched. From germline, CDR1 is LGHDT and CDR2 YNNKEL (reference sequence). The CDR3 has 15 residues.

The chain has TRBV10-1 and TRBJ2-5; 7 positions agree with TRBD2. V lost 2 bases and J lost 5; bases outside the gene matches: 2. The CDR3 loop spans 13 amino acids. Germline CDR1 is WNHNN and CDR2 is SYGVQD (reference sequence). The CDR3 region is CASSERGVETQYF. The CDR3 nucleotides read TGCGCCAGCAGTGAGCGGGGGGTGGAGACCCAGTACTTC.

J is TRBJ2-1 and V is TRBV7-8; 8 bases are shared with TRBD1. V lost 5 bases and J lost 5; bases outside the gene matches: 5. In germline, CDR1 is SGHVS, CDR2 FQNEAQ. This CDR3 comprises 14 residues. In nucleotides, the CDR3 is TGTGCCAGCAGCCGAGACAGGGGAAACAATGAGCAGTTCTTC. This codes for CASSRDRGNNEQFF.

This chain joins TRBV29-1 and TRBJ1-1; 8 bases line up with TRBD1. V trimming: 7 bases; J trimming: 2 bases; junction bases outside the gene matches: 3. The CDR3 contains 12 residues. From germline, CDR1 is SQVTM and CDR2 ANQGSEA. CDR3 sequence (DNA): TGCAGCGGGGGACAGGTCAACACTGAAGCTTTCTTT. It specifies CSGGQVNTEAFF.

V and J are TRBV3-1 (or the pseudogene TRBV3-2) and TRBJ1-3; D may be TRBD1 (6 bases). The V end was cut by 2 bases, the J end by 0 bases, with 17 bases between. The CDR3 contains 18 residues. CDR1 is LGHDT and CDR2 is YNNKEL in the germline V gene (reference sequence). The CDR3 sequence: CASSQHGGSQGSGNTIYF. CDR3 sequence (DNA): TGTGCCAGCAGCCAACACGGAGGATCACAGGGCTCTGGAAACACCATATATTTT.

The DNA for the CDR3 is TGTGCCAGCAGTTACTCGAGTCAGGGGCACTATGGCTACACCTTC. Amino acid sequence: CASSYSSQGHYGYTF. The chain has TRBV6-5 and TRBJ1-2, with D possibly being TRBD1 (6 bases). V dropped 0 bases and J dropped 3 bases, with 11 bases sitting between them. Per germline, CDR1 MNHEY and CDR2 SVGAGI. This CDR3 has 15 residues.